This T cell receptor (beta chain) was captured in a study of blood T cell repertoires in COVID-19. About the research overall: Sites in the United States, Italy and Spain provided acute and convalescent COVID-19 samples. Sources were T cells, B-cell-depleted T cells, or PBMCs; the material itself was cDNA or gDNA.

This CDR3 contains 15 residues. In germline, CDR1 is SGHVS, CDR2 FNYEAQ. The ends lost 2 bases at V and 2 bases at J; junction bases unmatched: 4. Authors' processing steps: Reference gene primer amplification gave nucleated cell count estimates. Sequencing was performed with immunoSEQ multiplex PCR; in TCRdb, only in-frame clones are kept and a portion is missing. From that table come the V and J calls and clone size; the DNA was used to work out D and trimming. The sample records roughly 90,000 clones, roughly 87% being singletons. This TCR came from a woman aged 80 or over with active COVID-19. Sequenced sample: peripheral blood. The rearrangement links TRBV7-6 to TRBJ2-3; 7 bases are a match to TRBD2. The CDR3, as DNA: TGTGCCAGCAGCTTAAGGGACTATTCCACAGATACGCAGTATTTT. Translating gives CASSLRDYSTDTQYF. Drawing the rest from reference TRBV7-6 and TRBJ2-3, the complete variable domain is GAGVSQSPRYKVTKRGQDVALRCDPISGHVSLYWYRQALGQGPEFLTYFNYEAQQDKSGLPNDRFSAERPEGSISTLTIQRTEQRDSAMYRCASSLRDYSTDTQYFGPGTRLTVL.